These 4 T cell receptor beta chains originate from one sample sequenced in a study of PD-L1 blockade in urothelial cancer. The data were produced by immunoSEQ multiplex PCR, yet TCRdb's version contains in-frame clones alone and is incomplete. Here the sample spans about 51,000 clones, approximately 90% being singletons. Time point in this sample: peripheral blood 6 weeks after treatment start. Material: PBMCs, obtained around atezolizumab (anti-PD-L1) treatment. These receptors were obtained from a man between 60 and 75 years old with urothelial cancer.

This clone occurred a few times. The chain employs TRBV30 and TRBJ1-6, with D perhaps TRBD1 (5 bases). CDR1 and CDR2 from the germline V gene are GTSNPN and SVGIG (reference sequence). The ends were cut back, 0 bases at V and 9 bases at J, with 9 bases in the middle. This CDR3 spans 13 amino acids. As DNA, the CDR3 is TGTGCCTGGAGTGTCACAGGCGGTTCACCCCTCCACTTT. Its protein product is CAWSVTGGSPLHF.

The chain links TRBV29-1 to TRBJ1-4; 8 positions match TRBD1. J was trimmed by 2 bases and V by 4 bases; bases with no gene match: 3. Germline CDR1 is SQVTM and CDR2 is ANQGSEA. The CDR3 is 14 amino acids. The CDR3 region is CSVATGGTNEKLFF. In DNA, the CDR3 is TGCAGCGTTGCAACAGGGGGGACTAATGAAAAACTGTTTTTT.

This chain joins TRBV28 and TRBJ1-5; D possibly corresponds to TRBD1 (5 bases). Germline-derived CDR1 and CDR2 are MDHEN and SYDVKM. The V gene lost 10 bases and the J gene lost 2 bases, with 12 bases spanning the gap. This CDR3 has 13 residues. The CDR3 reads CATRAGGNQPQHF. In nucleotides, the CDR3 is TGTGCCACCCGAGCGGGGGGCAATCAGCCCCAGCATTTT.

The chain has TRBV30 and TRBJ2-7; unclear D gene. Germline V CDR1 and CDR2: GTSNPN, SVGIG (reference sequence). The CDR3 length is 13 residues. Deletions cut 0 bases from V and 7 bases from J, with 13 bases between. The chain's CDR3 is CAWSVILGAEQYF. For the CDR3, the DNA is TGTGCCTGGAGTGTAATCCTAGGAGCAGAGCAGTACTTC.